Listed below are T cell receptor beta chains from one sample, sequenced in a study of T cells in Graves' hyperthyroidism and ophthalmopathy. TCRdb called the multiplex PCR reads again in MiXCR, with one record for every CDR3 protein. The repertoire holds around 400,000 distinct CDR3 sequences, with 13% as singletons. The sequenced sample was blood. These receptor sequences come from a young woman with Graves' hyperthyroidism. Both conserved end residues are part of each CDR3. D genes are given only for firm matches. Size is omitted from some rows. Given values are once, few, many or a class for expanded clones.

CDR3aa,CDR3nt,j_gene,v_gene,abundance,d_gene
CASSHLAHEQYF,TGTGCCAGCAGCCACCTCGCTCACGAGCAGTACTTC,TRBJ2-7,TRBV11-1,many,-
CAWSGRYEQYF,TGTGCCTGGAGCGGCCGCTACGAGCAGTACTTC,TRBJ2-7,TRBV30,many,-
CASSQDGRYEAFF,TGTGCCAGCAGCCAAGATGGGCGGTATGAAGCTTTCTTT,TRBJ1-1,TRBV3-1,many,-
CSVGTVNTEAFF,TGCAGCGTTGGCACAGTGAACACTGAAGCTTTCTTT,TRBJ1-1,TRBV29-1,many,-
CASSPGPTREQFF,TGTGCCAGCAGTCCCGGGCCGACGCGTGAGCAGTTCTTC,TRBJ2-1,TRBV28,many,-
CASNPSGSSTDTQYF,TGTGCCAGTAACCCTAGCGGTTCTAGCACAGATACGCAGTATTTT,TRBJ2-3,TRBV12-3/TRBV12-4,many,TRBD2
CASDWGPYNEQFF,TGTGCCAGCGACTGGGGACCCTACAATGAGCAGTTCTTC,TRBJ2-1,TRBV2,many,-
CASSLREGDGNQPQHF,TGTGCCAGCAGTTTAAGGGAGGGGGACGGCAATCAGCCCCAGCATTTT,TRBJ1-5,TRBV28,medium-sized,-
CASSFLAGLDTQYF,TGTGCCAGTAGTTTCCTAGCGGGCCTCGATACGCAGTATTTT,TRBJ2-3,TRBV19,-,TRBD2
CASSLLLGSYDEQFF,TGTGCCAGCAGTTTGCTCCTAGGGTCGTACGATGAGCAGTTCTTC,TRBJ2-1,TRBV28,many,-
CASSSSGNTEAFF,TGTGCCAGCAGCTCCTCGGGGAACACTGAAGCTTTCTTT,TRBJ1-1,TRBV11-2,many,-
CSAIPGDSGHNEQFF,TGCAGTGCCATCCCCGGTGATAGCGGACACAATGAGCAGTTCTTC,TRBJ2-1,TRBV20-1,many,-
CASSAPIGTPRDNEQFF,TGTGCCAGCAGCGCACCGATTGGGACACCACGAGACAATGAGCAGTTCTTC,TRBJ2-1,TRBV11-2,many,-
CASSQHHTGELFF,TGTGCCAGCAGCCAACACCACACCGGGGAGCTGTTTTTT,TRBJ2-2,TRBV3-1,many,-
CASSALQGMEAQYF,TGTGCCAGCAGCGCCCTACAGGGGATGGAGGCCCAGTACTTC,TRBJ2-5,TRBV5-5,-,TRBD1
CAISERGTGELFF,TGTGCCATCAGTGAACGGGGAACCGGGGAGCTGTTTTTT,TRBJ2-2,TRBV10-3,-,-
CSGWGAPNEKLFF,TGCAGCGGTTGGGGGGCGCCTAATGAAAAACTGTTTTTT,TRBJ1-4,TRBV29-1,few,-
CASSLDRGTAHHVRKLFF,TGCGCCAGCAGCCTGGACAGGGGGACAGCCCACCACGTTCGAAAACTGTTTTTT,TRBJ1-4,TRBV5-1,few,TRBD1
CASSRGGGETQYF,TGTGCCAGCAGCCGGGGTGGGGGAGAGACCCAGTACTTC,TRBJ2-5,TRBV7-2,many,-
CASSSRQGIKANYGYTF,TGTGCCAGCAGCTCCCGACAGGGGATAAAGGCTAACTATGGCTACACCTTC,TRBJ1-2,TRBV6-1,many,TRBD1
CASSRTGRARSSYNEQFF,TGTGCCAGCAGCCGGACAGGTCGCGCCCGCAGCTCCTACAATGAGCAGTTCTTC,TRBJ2-1,TRBV7-6,-,TRBD1
CSARDRGNSNQPQHF,TGCAGTGCTAGAGATCGGGGAAATAGCAATCAGCCCCAGCATTTT,TRBJ1-5,TRBV20-1,many,-
CAISEGIGPDTQYF,TGTGCCATCAGTGAGGGGATTGGCCCAGATACGCAGTATTTT,TRBJ2-3,TRBV10-3,many,-
CASSPDPPGQGYEQYF,TGTGCCAGCAGTCCCGATCCTCCGGGACAGGGTTACGAGCAGTACTTC,TRBJ2-7,TRBV27,many,TRBD1
CAISELLLGDTEAFF,TGTGCCATCAGTGAGTTGCTTTTGGGTGACACTGAAGCTTTCTTT,TRBJ1-1,TRBV10-3,many,-
CASSLIGDYEQFF,TGTGCCAGCAGCTTAATAGGCGACTATGAGCAGTTCTTC,TRBJ2-1,TRBV11-2,-,-
CASSLALGPRAGETQYF,TGTGCCAGCAGCTTGGCCTTGGGGCCCCGAGCCGGGGAGACCCAGTACTTC,TRBJ2-5,TRBV11-2,many,-
CASSFPGDQPQHF,TGTGCCAGCAGCTTCCCTGGGGATCAGCCCCAGCATTTT,TRBJ1-5,TRBV28,many,-
CATAGGQETQYF,TGTGCCACCGCGGGAGGGCAAGAGACCCAGTACTTC,TRBJ2-5,TRBV24-1,many,TRBD2
CSVTIRVGTEAFF,TGCAGTGTAACGATTCGGGTGGGCACTGAAGCTTTCTTT,TRBJ1-1,TRBV20-1,few,-
CSAKEPGRNTEAFF,TGCAGTGCGAAAGAGCCTGGGAGGAACACTGAAGCTTTCTTT,TRBJ1-1,TRBV20-1,many,-
CASSETGEGNTIYF,TGTGCCAGCAGTGAAACAGGGGAGGGAAACACCATATATTTT,TRBJ1-3,TRBV2,-,TRBD1
CASSQDWGLAGGFTYNEQFF,TGCGCCAGCAGCCAAGATTGGGGACTAGCGGGAGGGTTTACCTACAATGAGCAGTTCTTC,TRBJ2-1,TRBV4-3,few,TRBD2
CASNIGGTGIRNTQYF,TGTGCCAGCAACATAGGGGGGACAGGGATAAGAAATACGCAGTATTTT,TRBJ2-3,TRBV28,many,TRBD1
CASSVNPEGASSEQYF,TGTGCCAGCAGCGTAAATCCCGAGGGGGCGTCAAGCGAGCAGTACTTC,TRBJ2-7,TRBV9,many,TRBD1
CASSLQGRTTGELFF,TGTGCCAGCAGTTTACAGGGAAGGACCACCGGGGAGCTGTTTTTT,TRBJ2-2,TRBV28,many,-
CASSRGTHPDTQYF,TGTGCCAGCAGTCGAGGGACTCACCCAGATACGCAGTATTTT,TRBJ2-3,TRBV6-2/TRBV6-3,once,-
CSARLTTGITNEKLFF,TGCAGTGCTAGACTCACCACGGGGATAACTAATGAAAAACTGTTTTTT,TRBJ1-4,TRBV20-1,many,-
CAISNGTAYGYTF,TGTGCCATCAGCAACGGGACAGCCTATGGCTACACCTTC,TRBJ1-2,TRBV10-3,few,TRBD1
CASSGFQGPAKNIQYF,TGTGCCAGCAGTGGGTTTCAGGGCCCAGCCAAAAACATTCAGTACTTC,TRBJ2-4,TRBV2,-,-
CASSFTGQGVETQYF,TGTGCCAGCAGCTTTACGGGACAGGGAGTGGAGACCCAGTACTTC,TRBJ2-5,TRBV11-2,many,TRBD1
CASSRSTGAEAFF,TGTGCCAGCAGTCGATCGACAGGGGCTGAAGCTTTCTTT,TRBJ1-1,TRBV6-1,many,TRBD1
CASSPARVADTQAFF,TGTGCCAGCTCACCAGCCCGAGTAGCCGACACTCAAGCTTTCTTT,TRBJ1-1,TRBV18,few,-
CASSLGPGGSYNEQFF,TGTGCCAGCAGTTTGGGGCCGGGGGGCTCCTACAATGAGCAGTTCTTC,TRBJ2-1,TRBV12-3/TRBV12-4,few,TRBD2
CASSLGRASDEKLFF,TGTGCCAGCAGTTTAGGAAGGGCGTCCGATGAAAAACTGTTTTTT,TRBJ1-4,TRBV12-3/TRBV12-4,many,-
CASSSHGDRGNEQFF,TGTGCCAGCAGTTCTCACGGGGACAGGGGGAATGAGCAGTTCTTC,TRBJ2-1,TRBV12-3/TRBV12-4,many,TRBD1
CAIRDWTGGTYGYTF,TGTGCCATCAGGGATTGGACAGGGGGCACCTATGGCTACACCTTC,TRBJ1-2,TRBV10-3,many,TRBD1
CSARDLDRGTDTQYF,TGCAGTGCTAGAGATCTGGACAGGGGGACAGATACGCAGTATTTT,TRBJ2-3,TRBV20-1,many,TRBD1
CASSLRANSYNSPLHF,TGTGCCAGCAGCCTCCGGGCAAACTCCTATAATTCACCCCTCCACTTT,TRBJ1-6,TRBV7-2,many,-
CSAQFAGDTGELFF,TGCAGTGCGCAATTTGCGGGAGACACCGGGGAGCTGTTTTTT,TRBJ2-2,TRBV20-1,many,TRBD2
CASSLDGATEAFF,TGCGCCAGCAGCTTGGATGGGGCCACTGAAGCTTTCTTT,TRBJ1-1,TRBV5-1,many,-
CSAALRRGGYSNEQFF,TGCAGTGCTGCCCTTCGGCGGGGGGGCTATTCCAATGAGCAGTTCTTC,TRBJ2-1,TRBV20-1,many,TRBD2
CASSSTSGVYNEQFF,TGTGCCAGCAGTTCGACTAGCGGGGTGTACAATGAGCAGTTCTTC,TRBJ2-1,TRBV6-2/TRBV6-3,many,TRBD2
CASSQEGTGGSNSPLHF,TGTGCCAGCAGCCAAGAGGGGACAGGGGGATCGAATTCACCCCTCCACTTT,TRBJ1-6,TRBV4-2,few,TRBD1